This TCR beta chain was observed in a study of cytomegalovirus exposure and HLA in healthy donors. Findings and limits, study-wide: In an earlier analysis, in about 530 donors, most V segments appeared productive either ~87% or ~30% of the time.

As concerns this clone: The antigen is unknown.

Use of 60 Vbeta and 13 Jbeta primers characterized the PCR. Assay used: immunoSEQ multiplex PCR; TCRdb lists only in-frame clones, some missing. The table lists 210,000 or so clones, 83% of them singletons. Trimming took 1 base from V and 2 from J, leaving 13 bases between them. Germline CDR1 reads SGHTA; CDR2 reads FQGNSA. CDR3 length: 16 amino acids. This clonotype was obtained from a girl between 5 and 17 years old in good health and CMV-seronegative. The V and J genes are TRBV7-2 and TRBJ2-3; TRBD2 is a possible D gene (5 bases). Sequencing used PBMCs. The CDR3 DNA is TGTGCCAGCAGCTTAGGTCGGCTAGCCCTCACAGATACGCAGTATTTT. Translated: CASSLGRLALTDTQYF.